The 4 T cell receptor beta chains given below trace back to one sample, sequenced in a study of tumor and adjacent non-tumor tissue in lung cancer. This sample's RNA came from whole unsorted tissue. TCRbeta libraries were built with three rounds of nested PCR, modified from ARM-PCR. TCRdb reanalysed the multiplex PCR reads using MiXCR and keeps one entry per CDR3 protein. The sample records about 120,000 distinct CDR3 sequences, around three fifths being singletons. Sequenced input: lung tumor tissue. All receptors come from a man between 25 and 39 years old with non-small cell lung cancer.

The chain recombines TRBV6-5 with TRBJ1-1; no clear D. Germline-derived CDR1 and CDR2 are MNHEY and SVGAGI. The CDR3 has 12 residues. Trimming cost V 3 bases and J 13 bases, with 15 bases left between them. The CDR3 sequence: CASSYSGQVVFF. The CDR3 region has the DNA TGTGCCAGCAGTTATTCGGGCCAAGTAGTTTTCTTT.

The chain joins TRBV5-5 to TRBJ1-4; D is possibly TRBD1 (6 bases). The V and J ends lost 7 bases and 8 bases respectively, with 18 bases between them. The CDR3 is 14 amino acids. The germline V gene has CDR1 SGHKS and CDR2 YYEKEE (reference sequence). CDR3 loop: CASGSSTGGEKLFF. The DNA of the CDR3 is TGTGCCAGCGGCTCCTCGACAGGCGGCGAAAAACTGTTTTTT.

The chain is built from TRBV11-2 and TRBJ2-1; tentative D call: TRBD1 (6 bases). The CDR3 is 13 residues long. Germline V gene data show CDR1 as SGHAT and CDR2 as FQNNGV. The CDR3 reads CVSSLDRPNEQFF. The CDR3 DNA reads TGTGTCAGTAGCTTAGACAGGCCCAATGAGCAGTTCTTC.

Ten or more counts support this clonotype. This chain joins TRBV6-1 and TRBJ1-4; D is undetermined. The length of the CDR3 is 13 residues. Germline values: CDR1 MNHNS, CDR2 SASEGT. V lost 4 bases and J 4 bases, leaving 7 bases between the germline ends. The CDR3 is CASSGTINEKLFF. The CDR3 DNA reads as TGTGCCAGCAGTGGGACGATTAATGAAAAACTGTTTTTT.